The rows below give T cell receptor beta chains drawn from one sample of a study of esophageal squamous cell carcinoma under preoperative chemotherapy. TCRdb re-derived calls from the PCR reads in MiXCR, one entry per CDR3 protein. The table includes about 32,000 distinct CDR3 sequences, 50% to 60% detected once. The sample was taken from a patient given preoperative chemotherapy. Receptors originate from a human donor with esophageal squamous cell carcinoma. The donor label of this sample is uncertain. CDR3s include the opening cysteine and the closing phenylalanine or tryptophan. D genes are given only for firm matches. Some rows have no size entry. The others give once, few or many, or a class for an expanded clone.

d_gene | j_gene | v_gene | abundance | CDR3nt | CDR3aa
TRBD2 | TRBJ2-3 | TRBV12-3/TRBV12-4 | . | TGTGCCACTACGCAATCTACCGGGACTAGCTTCTCCAACCAGTATTTT | CATTQSTGTSFSNQYF
. | TRBJ1-1 | TRBV7-2 | many | TGTGCCAGCAGCTTAGTGCCCGGGGGGCCTACTGAAGCTTTCTTT | CASSLVPGGPTEAFF
TRBD1 | TRBJ2-7 | TRBV7-2 | . | TGTGCCAGCAGCTCGACAGGGGCCACCAACATTCTGTCTTTC | CASSSTGATNILSF
TRBD1 | TRBJ2-4 | TRBV6-1 | few | TGTGCCAGCAGACGACCGGGACAGCAAAACTTAGCCAAAAACATTCAGTACTTC | CASRRPGQQNLAKNIQYF
. | TRBJ2-2 | TRBV6-5 | . | TGTGCCAGCAAGTTGGAGTATAATCCCGGGGAGCTGTTTTTT | CASKLEYNPGELFF
TRBD2 | TRBJ2-7 | TRBV7-3 | . | TGTGCCAGCAGCCTGGGGCTGGGGCGGGGGGATGGAGATACGCAGTACTTC | CASSLGLGRGDGDTQYF
TRBD2 | TRBJ2-5 | TRBV11-3 | many | TGTGCCAGCAGCTTAGGAATAGCGGGGATCCAAGAGACCCAGTACTTC | CASSLGIAGIQETQYF
. | TRBJ2-3 | TRBV5-1 | many | TGCGCCAGCAGCGCTGACATTCGGGCAACAGATACGCAGTATTTT | CASSADIRATDTQYF
. | TRBJ2-6 | TRBV6-1 | medium-sized | TGTGCCAGCAGTGACCAGGGGACTGGGGCCAACGTCCTGACTTTC | CASSDQGTGANVLTF
. | TRBJ2-7 | TRBV7-2 | . | TGTGCCAGCAGCTTCCGTTGGCGGCGACCCAAAGATACGCAGTACTTC | CASSFRWRRPKDTQYF
. | TRBJ1-2 | TRBV7-2 | . | TGTGCCAGCAGCCTCAAGGGGAGGGGAGTCGGGTATGGCTACACCTTC | CASSLKGRGVGYGYTF
TRBD1 | TRBJ2-3 | TRBV6-1 | many | TGTGCCAGCAGGGACAGGGACACAGATACGCAGTATTTT | CASRDRDTDTQYF
TRBD2 | TRBJ2-1 | TRBV7-9 | . | TGTGCCAGCAGCACATCTAGCGGGAGGGCCGACAATGAGCAGTTCTTC | CASSTSSGRADNEQFF
TRBD1 | TRBJ2-7 | TRBV19 | . | TGTGCCAGTAGTTCCCGACAGGGGGCCCCCTACGAGCAGTACTTC | CASSSRQGAPYEQYF
. | TRBJ2-3 | TRBV7-8 | once | TGTGGCAGGGGCTTAGGGGGGGGGGGCACAGATACGCAGTATTTT | CGRGLGGGGTDTQYF
TRBD1 | TRBJ2-4 | TRBV5-1 | . | TGCGCCAGCAGCTTGGGAGGGACAGGGAGTGTCAATGAGCAGTACTTC | CASSLGGTGSVNEQYF
. | TRBJ2-5 | TRBV12-3/TRBV12-4 | . | TGTGCCAGCAGTTTAGGGCAGGGGCCGACCCAGTACTTC | CASSLGQGPTQYF
. | TRBJ2-4 | TRBV19 | many | TGTGCCAGTACCAGGGAAAAAAACATTCAGTACTTC | CASTREKNIQYF
TRBD2 | TRBJ2-5 | TRBV7-9 | . | TGTGCCAGCAGCCTACAGCAACTAGCGGTGTACCAAGAGACCCAGTACTTC | CASSLQQLAVYQETQYF
. | TRBJ2-5 | TRBV7-8 | . | TGTGCCAGCAGCCGGCAGCTGGGCCAAGAGGCCCTGTCTTTC | CASSRQLGQEALSF
. | TRBJ2-1 | TRBV7-3 | few | TGTGCCAGCAGTCCGGCATTGGGGCGCTACAATGAGCAGTTCTTC | CASSPALGRYNEQFF
. | TRBJ2-5 | TRBV4-3 | few | TGCGCCAGCAGCCAAGATAGGGGCTACGCACGGACCCAGTACTTC | CASSQDRGYARTQYF
TRBD2 | TRBJ2-1 | TRBV6-1 | . | TGTGCCAGCAGACGGACTAGCGGGGGGGACAATGAGCAGTTCTTC | CASRRTSGGDNEQFF
. | TRBJ1-1 | TRBV12-3/TRBV12-4 | . | TGTGCCAGCAGTACACAGCAGAACACTGAAGCTTTCTTT | CASSTQQNTEAFF
TRBD2 | TRBJ2-5 | TRBV7-7 | . | TGTGCTAGCAGCTTAGGAGGGATAGCGGGAGCAGGGGAGACCCAGTACTTC | CASSLGGIAGAGETQYF
. | TRBJ2-7 | TRBV15 | . | TGTGCCACCAGCAGAGGGGGACGCCGAGGGAACGAGCAGTACTTC | CATSRGGRRGNEQYF
TRBD2 | TRBJ2-2 | TRBV12-3/TRBV12-4 | . | TGTGCCAGCAGTACTCCCGGGACTAGCGCCACCGGGGAGCTGTTTTTT | CASSTPGTSATGELFF
. | TRBJ1-3 | TRBV7-2 | . | TGTGCCAGCAGCTTAATACGGGGGCACACCATATATTTT | CASSLIRGHTIYF
. | TRBJ2-1 | TRBV6-2/TRBV6-3 | . | TGTGCCAGCAGTTACCTCCTAGGGGGGGCAAATGACAATGAGCAGTTCTTC | CASSYLLGGANDNEQFF
TRBD2 | TRBJ2-3 | TRBV19 | . | TGTGCCAGTGCTAGCGGGGGCGATAGCACAGATACGCAGTATTTT | CASASGGDSTDTQYF
TRBD2 | TRBJ2-5 | TRBV28 | . | TGTGCCAGCAGTCTGTGGACTAGCGGGAGGGAAGAGACCCAGTACTTC | CASSLWTSGREETQYF
TRBD2 | TRBJ2-1 | TRBV7-3 | . | TGTGCCAGCAGCTTAACCCACGGCACTAGCGGGAGGAAGGACGGCAATGAGCAGTTCTTC | CASSLTHGTSGRKDGNEQFF
TRBD2 | TRBJ2-3 | TRBV7-3 | . | TGTGCCCGCGGCTCGGGGGGGGAGGGCACAGATACGCAGTATTTC | CARGSGGEGTDTQYF
TRBD1 | TRBJ2-2 | TRBV18 | . | TGTGCCAGCTCACCAAATCAGGGGGCTTACACCGGGGAGCTGTTTTTT | CASSPNQGAYTGELFF
TRBD1 | TRBJ2-7 | TRBV7-9 | once | TGTGCCAGCAGCCAACAGGGGCCTATCACCTCTAGCCCAGATACGCAGTACTTC | CASSQQGPITSSPDTQYF
TRBD2 | TRBJ2-2 | TRBV5-6 | few | TGTGCCAGCAGCTTGGCGGGACTAGAAACCGGGGAGCTGTTTTTT | CASSLAGLETGELFF
. | TRBJ1-2 | TRBV7-2 | . | TGTGCCATCTTCTTATGTTATAACACTGGCTCCTCCTTC | CAIFLCYNTGSSF
TRBD2 | TRBJ2-3 | TRBV5-4 | . | TGTGCCAGCAGCGGTGGGAGCGGGAGAGGCACAGATACGCAGTATTTT | CASSGGSGRGTDTQYF
. | TRBJ2-5 | TRBV6-1 | . | TGTGCCAGCAGTGCTACAGGGTGGGAGGAGGAGACCCAGTACTTC | CASSATGWEEETQYF
. | TRBJ2-3 | TRBV12-3/TRBV12-4 | . | TGTGCCAGCAGGGCGCTTGGGGGGGGGGCCACAGAGACGCAGTACTTT | CASRALGGGATETQYF
. | TRBJ2-4 | TRBV14 | . | TGTGCCAGCAGCCAAGATCCGGGGGTTAACAACATTCAGTACTTC | CASSQDPGVNNIQYF
TRBD2 | TRBJ2-3 | TRBV5-4 | . | TGTGCCAGCAGCTTGGCCGGGCTAGCGGGCCCCGGACGTACGCAGTATTTT | CASSLAGLAGPGRTQYF
TRBD1 | TRBJ2-3 | TRBV27 | many | TGTGCCAGCAGTTCCCAGACAGGGGGGGAAGATACGCAGTATTTT | CASSSQTGGEDTQYF
. | TRBJ1-1 | TRBV5-1 | . | TGCGCCAGCAGCTCCTCCGGGACGTTGAACACTGAAGCTTTCTTT | CASSSSGTLNTEAFF
TRBD2 | TRBJ2-5 | TRBV7-6 | few | TGTGCCAGCAGCTCGGGGGGGTTCCCAGATACCCAGTACTTT | CASSSGGFPDTQYF
. | TRBJ2-7 | TRBV7-2 | few | TGTGCCAGCAGCTTTGACCCCGGGACCCCAACGTACTTC | CASSFDPGTPTYF
. | TRBJ1-3 | TRBV6-1 | . | TGTGCCAGCATCCAAGGGTGGCAGCAGTCCTACTCTGGAAACACCATATATTTT | CASIQGWQQSYSGNTIYF
TRBD2 | TRBJ2-3 | TRBV10-2 | . | TGCGCCAGCAGCAGACTAGCGGCAACGTCCCGCACAGATACGCAGTATTTT | CASSRLAATSRTDTQYF
TRBD1 | TRBJ2-7 | TRBV11-2 | . | TGTGCCAGCAGCTCCCAGGGGGCGACCGAGCAGTACTTC | CASSSQGATEQYF
. | TRBJ2-5 | TRBV10-2 | few | TGCGCCAGCAGTGAAGGCGTGGGCCAGTACTTC | CASSEGVGQYF
TRBD2 | TRBJ2-1 | TRBV11-1 | . | TGTGCCAGCAGCCTTGGGACTAGCGGGAGCGAGTTCTTC | CASSLGTSGSEFF
. | TRBJ2-4 | TRBV7-8 | . | TGTGCCAGCAGCGACCTGGGGCTGGGGCCCGGAAACATTCAGTATTTC | CASSDLGLGPGNIQYF
. | TRBJ2-5 | TRBV6-1 | . | TGTGCCAGCACCCGGAGTATCGCCCGAGGGGAAGAGACCCAGTACTTC | CASTRSIARGEETQYF
TRBD2 | TRBJ2-7 | TRBV4-3 | . | TGCGCCAGCAGCCAGTTGGCTAGCGGGGAATACGAGCAGTACTTC | CASSQLASGEYEQYF